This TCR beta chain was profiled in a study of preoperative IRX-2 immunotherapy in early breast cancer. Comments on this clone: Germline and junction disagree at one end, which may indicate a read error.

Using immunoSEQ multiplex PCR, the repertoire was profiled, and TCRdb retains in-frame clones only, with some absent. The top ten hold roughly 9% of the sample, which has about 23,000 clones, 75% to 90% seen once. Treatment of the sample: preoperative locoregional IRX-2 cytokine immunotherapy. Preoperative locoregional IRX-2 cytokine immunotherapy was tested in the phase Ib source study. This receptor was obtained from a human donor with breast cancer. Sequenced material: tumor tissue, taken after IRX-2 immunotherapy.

CDR3 in amino acids: CASSLALAGVAETQYF. The CDR3 region has the DNA TGTGCCAGCAGTTTGGCCTTAGCGGGAGTGGCAGAGACCCAGTACTTC. V gene TRBV5-4 combines with J gene TRBJ2-5; 9 nucleotides match TRBD2. Germline V lookup: CDR1 SGHNT, CDR2 YYREEE (reference sequence). The CDR3 extends over 16 amino acids. The full variable domain, in which reference TRBV5-4 and TRBJ2-5 provide the parts outside the CDR3, is ETGVTQSPTHLIKTRGQQVTLRCSSQSGHNTVSWYQQALGQGPQFIFQYYREEENGRGNFPPRFSGLQFPNYSSELNVNALELDDSALYLCASSLALAGVAETQYFGPGTRLLVL.